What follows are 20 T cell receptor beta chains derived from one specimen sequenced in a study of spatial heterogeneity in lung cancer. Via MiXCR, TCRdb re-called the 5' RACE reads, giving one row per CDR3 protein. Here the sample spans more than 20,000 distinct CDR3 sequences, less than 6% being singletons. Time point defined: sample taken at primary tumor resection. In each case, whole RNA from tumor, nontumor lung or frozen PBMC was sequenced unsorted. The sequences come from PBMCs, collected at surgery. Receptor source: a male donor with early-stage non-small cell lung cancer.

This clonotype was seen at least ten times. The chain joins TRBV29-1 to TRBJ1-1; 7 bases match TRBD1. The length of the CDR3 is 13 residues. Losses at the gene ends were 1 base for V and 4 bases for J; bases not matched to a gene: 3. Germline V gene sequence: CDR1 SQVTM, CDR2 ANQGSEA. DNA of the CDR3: TGCAGCGTTGAAGGACAGGGTCTCACTGAAGCTTTCTTT. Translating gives CSVEGQGLTEAFF. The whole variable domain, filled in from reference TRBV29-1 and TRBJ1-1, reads SAVISQKPSRDICQRGTSLTIQCQVDSQVTMMFWYRQQPGQSLTLIATANQGSEATYESGFVIDKFPISRPNLTFSTLTVSNMSPEDSSIYLCSVEGQGLTEAFFGQGTRLTVV.

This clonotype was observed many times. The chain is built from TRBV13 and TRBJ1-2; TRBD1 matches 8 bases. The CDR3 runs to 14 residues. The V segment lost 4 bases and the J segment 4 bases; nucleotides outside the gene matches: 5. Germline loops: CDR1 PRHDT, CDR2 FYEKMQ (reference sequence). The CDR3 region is CASSYGQGSYGYTF. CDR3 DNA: TGTGCCAGCAGCTATGGACAGGGATCCTATGGCTACACCTTC.

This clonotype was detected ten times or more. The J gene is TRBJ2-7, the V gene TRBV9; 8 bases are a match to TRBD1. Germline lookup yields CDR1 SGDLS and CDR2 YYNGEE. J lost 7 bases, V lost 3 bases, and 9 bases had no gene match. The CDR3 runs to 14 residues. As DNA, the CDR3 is TGTGCCAGCAGCGATGGGGACAGGTCGATGGAGCAGTACTTC. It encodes CASSDGDRSMEQYF.

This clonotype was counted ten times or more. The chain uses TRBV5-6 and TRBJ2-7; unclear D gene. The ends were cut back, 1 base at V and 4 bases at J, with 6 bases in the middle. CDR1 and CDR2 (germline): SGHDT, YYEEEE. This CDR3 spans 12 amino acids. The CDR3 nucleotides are TGTGCCAGCAGCTTGCGCCGTTACGAGCAGTACTTC. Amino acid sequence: CASSLRRYEQYF. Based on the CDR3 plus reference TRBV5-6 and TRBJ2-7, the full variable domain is DAGVTQSPTHLIKTRGQQVTLRCSPKSGHDTVSWYQQALGQGPQFIFQYYEEEERQRGNFPDRFSGHQFPNYSSELNVNALLLGDSALYLCASSLRRYEQYFGPGTRLTVT.

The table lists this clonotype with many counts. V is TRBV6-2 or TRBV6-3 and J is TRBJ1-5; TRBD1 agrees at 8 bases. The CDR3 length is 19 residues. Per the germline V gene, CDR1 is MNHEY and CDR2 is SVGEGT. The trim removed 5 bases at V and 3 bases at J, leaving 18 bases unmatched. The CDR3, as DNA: TGTGCCAGCAGTGGGCTCGGACAGGGTGTTGCGATGAACAATCAGCCCCAGCATTTT. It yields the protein CASSGLGQGVAMNNQPQHF.

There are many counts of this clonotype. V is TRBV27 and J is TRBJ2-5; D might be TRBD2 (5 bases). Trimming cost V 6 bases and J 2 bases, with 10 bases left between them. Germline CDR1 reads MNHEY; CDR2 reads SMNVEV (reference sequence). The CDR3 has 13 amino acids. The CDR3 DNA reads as TGTGCCAGCAGCCCTAGACTACAAGAGACCCAGTACTTC. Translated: CASSPRLQETQYF.

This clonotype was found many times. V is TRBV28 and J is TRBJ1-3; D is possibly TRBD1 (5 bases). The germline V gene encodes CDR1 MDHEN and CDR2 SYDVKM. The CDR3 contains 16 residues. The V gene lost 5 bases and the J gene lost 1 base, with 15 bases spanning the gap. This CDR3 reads CASSPPLGGSGNTIYF. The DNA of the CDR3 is TGTGCCAGCAGTCCACCCCTTGGGGGGTCTGGAAACACCATATATTTT.

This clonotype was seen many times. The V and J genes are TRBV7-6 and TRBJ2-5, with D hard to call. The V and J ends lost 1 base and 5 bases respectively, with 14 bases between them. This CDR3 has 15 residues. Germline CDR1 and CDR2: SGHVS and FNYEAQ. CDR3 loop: CASSLVLGQDETQYF. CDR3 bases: TGTGCCAGCAGCTTAGTTTTAGGCCAAGACGAGACCCAGTACTTC.

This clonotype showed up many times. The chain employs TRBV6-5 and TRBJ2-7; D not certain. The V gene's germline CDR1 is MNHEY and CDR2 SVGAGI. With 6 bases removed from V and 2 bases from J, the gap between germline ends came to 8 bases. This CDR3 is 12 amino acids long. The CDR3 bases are TGTGCCAGCAGCCCGTCCCCCTACGAGCAGTACTTC. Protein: CASSPSPYEQYF.

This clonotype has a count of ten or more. CDR3 coding DNA: TGTGCCAGCAGTTTATCTCGGACTAGCGAGAGCACCGGGGAGCTGTTTTTT. Protein: CASSLSRTSESTGELFF. This chain links TRBV27 with TRBJ2-2, with 9 bases matching TRBD2. The CDR3 has 17 amino acids. Germline CDR1 reads MNHEY; CDR2 reads SMNVEV (reference sequence). Unmatched junction bases numbered 6, after V lost 0 bases and J lost 4 bases.

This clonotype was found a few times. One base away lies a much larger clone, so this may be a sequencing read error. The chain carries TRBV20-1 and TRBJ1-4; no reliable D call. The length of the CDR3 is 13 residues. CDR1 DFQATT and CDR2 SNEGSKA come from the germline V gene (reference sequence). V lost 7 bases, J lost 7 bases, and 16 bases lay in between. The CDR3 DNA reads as TGCAGTGTAAGGGAGAGCCCTAGTGAAAAACTGTTTTTT. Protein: CSVRESPSEKLFF.

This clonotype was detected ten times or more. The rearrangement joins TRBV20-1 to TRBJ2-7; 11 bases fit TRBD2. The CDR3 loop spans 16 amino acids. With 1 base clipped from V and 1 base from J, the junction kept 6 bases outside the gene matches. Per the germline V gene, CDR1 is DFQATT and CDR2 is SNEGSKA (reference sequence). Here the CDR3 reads CSARGGTSGLSYEQYF. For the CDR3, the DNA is TGCAGTGCTAGAGGGGGGACTAGCGGCCTTTCCTACGAGCAGTACTTC.

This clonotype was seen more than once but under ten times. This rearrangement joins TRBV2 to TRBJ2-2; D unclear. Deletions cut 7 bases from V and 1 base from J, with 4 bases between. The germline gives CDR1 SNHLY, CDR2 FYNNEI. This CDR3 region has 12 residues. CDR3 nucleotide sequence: TGTGCCAGCACACTGAACACCGGGGAGCTGTTTTTT. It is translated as CASTLNTGELFF.

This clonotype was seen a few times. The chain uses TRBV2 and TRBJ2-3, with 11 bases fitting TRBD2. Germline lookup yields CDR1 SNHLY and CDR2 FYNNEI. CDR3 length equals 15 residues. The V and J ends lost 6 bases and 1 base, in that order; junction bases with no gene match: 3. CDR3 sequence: CASRTTSGGTDTQYF. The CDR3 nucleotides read TGTGCCAGCAGAACGACTAGCGGGGGCACAGATACGCAGTATTTT.

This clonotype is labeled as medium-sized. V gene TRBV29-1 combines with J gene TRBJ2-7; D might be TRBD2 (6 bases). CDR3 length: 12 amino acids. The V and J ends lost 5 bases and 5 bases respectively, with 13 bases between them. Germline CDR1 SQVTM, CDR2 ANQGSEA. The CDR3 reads CSVTPGANEQYF. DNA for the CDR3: TGCAGCGTTACTCCGGGAGCAAACGAGCAGTACTTC.

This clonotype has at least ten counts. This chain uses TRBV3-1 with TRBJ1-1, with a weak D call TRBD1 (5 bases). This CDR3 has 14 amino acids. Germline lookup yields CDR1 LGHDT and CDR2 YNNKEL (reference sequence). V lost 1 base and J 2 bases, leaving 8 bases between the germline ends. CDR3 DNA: TGTGCCAGCAGCCAAGGGACACAAAACACTGAAGCTTTCTTT. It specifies CASSQGTQNTEAFF.

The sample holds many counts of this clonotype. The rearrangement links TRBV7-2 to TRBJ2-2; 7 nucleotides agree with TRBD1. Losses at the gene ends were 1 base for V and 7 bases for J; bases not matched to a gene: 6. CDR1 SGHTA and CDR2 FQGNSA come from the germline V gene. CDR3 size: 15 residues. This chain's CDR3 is CASSLGTGVGGELFF. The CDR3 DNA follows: TGTGCCAGCAGCTTAGGAACAGGGGTTGGCGGGGAGCTGTTTTTT.

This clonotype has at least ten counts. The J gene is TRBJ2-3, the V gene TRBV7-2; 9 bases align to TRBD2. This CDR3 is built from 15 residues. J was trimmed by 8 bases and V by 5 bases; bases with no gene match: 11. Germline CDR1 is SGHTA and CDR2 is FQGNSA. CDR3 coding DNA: TGTGCCAGCAGCCCTAGCTCGGCGGGGGGGCTTACGCAGTATTTT. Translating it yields CASSPSSAGGLTQYF.

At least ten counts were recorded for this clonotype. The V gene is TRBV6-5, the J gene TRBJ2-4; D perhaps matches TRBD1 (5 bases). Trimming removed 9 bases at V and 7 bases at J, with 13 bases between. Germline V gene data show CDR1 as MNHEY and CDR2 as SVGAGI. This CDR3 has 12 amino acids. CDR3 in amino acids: CASRGASNIQYF. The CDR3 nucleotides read TGTGCCAGTCGTGGGGCCTCGAACATTCAGTACTTC.

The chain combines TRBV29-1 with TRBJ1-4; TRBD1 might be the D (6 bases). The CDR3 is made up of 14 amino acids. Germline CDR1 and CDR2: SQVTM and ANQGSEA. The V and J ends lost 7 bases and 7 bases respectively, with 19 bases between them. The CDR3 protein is CSGLDSRSGEKLFF. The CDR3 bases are TGCAGCGGACTGGACAGCCGATCCGGTGAAAAACTGTTTTTT.